This TCR beta chain was identified during a study of T cells after yellow fever vaccination. Findings and caveats of the study: Secondary responses were weaker yet peaked faster, day 5 versus 15. Of the clonotypes, a small share occurred in both CD4 and CD8 compartments.

TCRdb ran MiXCR on the 5' RACE reads and lists one entry per CDR3 protein. The sample lists 200,000 to 300,000 distinct CDR3 sequences; 13% were seen once. In the case of this clonotype: Its antigen is currently unknown.

The material sequenced was CD4+ T cells sorted from PBMCs, taken 45 days after the yellow fever booster vaccination. The TCR sequence derives from a man aged 25 to 45 who received the YFV17D yellow fever vaccine.

The CDR3 sequence: CASRSHRAPQHF. The CDR3 DNA sequence: TGTGCCAGCAGATCACACCGGGCGCCCCAGCATTTT. V and J are TRBV12-3 or TRBV12-4 and TRBJ1-5; D ambiguous. The ends were cut back, 6 bases at V and 9 bases at J, with 12 bases in the middle. CDR3 length equals 12 residues.